This TCR beta chain was found in a study of OX40 agonist ivuxolimab in advanced cancers. With regard to the full study: Ivuxolimab was an agonistic, fully human IgG2 monoclonal antibody directed against OX40 (CD134), a costimulatory receptor. Intravenous ivuxolimab was administered to patients every 2 weeks at six dose levels: 0.01, 0.1, 0.3, 1.5, 3 and 10 mg/kg. Of the approximately 50 dose-escalation patients, hepatocellular carcinoma was present in about 20, melanoma in roughly 15, renal cell carcinoma in 9 and head and neck cancer in 9. In the dose-escalation cohort, approximately 82% of patients were male, and the mean age was around 60 years, with a range of roughly 20 to 80. Patients were allowed to have had prior anti-PD-1, anti-PD-L1 or anti-CTLA-4 therapy, and roughly 40% of the dose-escalation patients had previously received checkpoint inhibitors. Partial responses occurred in three dose-escalation patients: two with cutaneous melanoma and one with hepatocellular carcinoma. Peripheral TCRbeta sequencing aimed to test whether ivuxolimab altered TCR sequence diversity and caused clonal T-cell expansion. The paper covers the monotherapy dose-escalation part of the phase I ivuxolimab trial, which included N ≈ 54 patients. Here is what the overall study found, with its caveats: Antigen specificity was not determined for the clonally expanded peripheral T cells. Low levels of normalized T-cell clonal expansion were also seen in some patients who did not respond. At doses from 0.1 to 3.0 mg/kg, clonal expansion was seen in both CD4+ and CD8+ blood T cells between baseline and week 6. After ivuxolimab, expanded clones were on average more numerous among CD8+ T cells than among CD4+ T cells. In partial responders in the 0.1-3.0 mg/kg groups, normalized peripheral clonal expansion was found to be among the lowest, especially among CD8+ T cells.

The trial excluded patients who had a history of autoimmune disease or who were on systemic immunosuppression. Peripheral blood for TCR sequencing was collected from all dose cohorts at baseline, on cycle 4 day 1, and on cycle 7 day 1. Samples came from an open-label, multicenter, first-in-human phase I dose-escalation trial of ivuxolimab. Adults with locally advanced or metastatic melanoma, renal cell, hepatocellular, or head and neck squamous cell carcinoma were enrolled in the trial. Before TCR sequencing, CD4+ T cells and CD8+ T cells were sorted from peripheral blood as separate populations. Concerning this clone: The antigen this receptor binds is unknown. Base qualities were left out, and no much larger clone turns up one base away.

Genomic DNA was extracted from sorted cells for sequencing of the TCRbeta CDR3 region. The immunoSEQ Assay was used to sequence the TCRbeta CDR3 regions. Held by TCRdb, this immuneACCESS table contains in-frame sequences only and omits some clones. Under half of the omission traces to an unresolved V gene where checked; the cause of the rest is unknown. This sample comprises about 3,000 clones, around three quarters of them detected only once. The ten largest account for over 30% of the sample. V is cut back by 4 bases and J by 1 base, with 4 bases in the junction unmatched. The CDR3, cysteine through phenylalanine, is 15 amino acids long. The read is trimmed to its CDR3 DNA, 45 bases read in frame from base 1. CDR1 and CDR2 are drawn from the germline V gene: LGHNA, YSLEER.

The chain is assembled from TRBV4-3 and TRBJ2-5, with TRBD2 identical over 9 junction bases. Sequencing was performed on CD4+ or CD8+ T cells sorted from blood, taken in a trial of the OX40 agonist ivuxolimab. This TCR was sampled from an adult with an advanced solid tumor such as melanoma, head and neck, liver or kidney cancer. The CDR3 sequence is CASSLAGVAQETQYF. The nucleotides are TGCGCCAGCAGCCTAGCGGGGGTCGCCCAAGAGACCCAGTACTTC.